Listed below are T cell receptor beta chains from one sample, sequenced in a study of blood T cell repertoires in COVID-19. Produced via immunoSEQ multiplex PCR; TCRdb's table is partial and in-frame only. The sample carries 150,000 to 200,000 clones, roughly 88% recorded once. Sequencing was performed on PBMCs or T cells enriched from blood (not recorded which). The receptors here all came from a woman aged 30 to 39 who had recovered from COVID-19. Both conserved end residues are part of each CDR3. A D gene is named only where the DNA matches it firmly. Rows give clone size only sometimes, using once, few, many, or a class for an expanded clone.

>TRBD2|TRBV5-1|16|NA|TRBJ2-2
TGCGCCAGCAGCCCCCTCTCGGGAGGGAGGACCGGGGAGCTGTTTTTT
CASSPLSGGRTGELFF
>NA|TRBV6-6|15|NA|TRBJ2-2
TGTGCCAGCAGTTTTTACCACAGTAACACCGGGGAGCTGTTTTTT
CASSFYHSNTGELFF
>NA|TRBV28|13|NA|TRBJ2-7
TGTGCCAGCAATCGGGAAGGGTCCTACGAGCAGTACTTC
CASNREGSYEQYF
>NA|TRBV3-1/TRBV3-2|12|NA|TRBJ1-2
TGTGCCAGCAGCGGAGAGCACTATGGCTACACCTTC
CASSGEHYGYTF
>TRBD1|TRBV4-1|16|once|TRBJ2-5
TGCGCCAGCAGCCGGGGGACAGGGGCCCCACAAGAGACCCAGTACTTC
CASSRGTGAPQETQYF
>NA|TRBV28|11|NA|TRBJ1-1
TGTGCCAGCAGTTTACCAGGGGAAGCTTTCTTT
CASSLPGEAFF
>NA|TRBV6-1|17|NA|TRBJ2-7
TGTGCCAGCAGTGAACATCGGGACTCCCTCAGCTCCTACGAGCAGTACTTC
CASSEHRDSLSSYEQYF
>TRBD2|TRBV19|15|NA|TRBJ2-2
TGTGCCAGCAGGCGGCAGCGGGAGGTCACCGGGGAGCTGTTTTTT
CASRRQREVTGELFF
>TRBD1|TRBV6-5|14|once|TRBJ2-7
TGTGCCAGCAGCCCCGGGACAGGCTTATACGAGCAGTACTTC
CASSPGTGLYEQYF
>TRBD1|TRBV4-1|16|NA|TRBJ2-7
TGCGCCAGCAGCCAGACGCCGGGACAGGGGGCGGGGGAGCAGTACTTC
CASSQTPGQGAGEQYF
>NA|TRBV12-3/TRBV12-4|13|NA|TRBJ2-2
TGTGCCAGCAGTCCGCTAATGACCGGGGAGCTGTTTTTT
CASSPLMTGELFF
>NA|TRBV27|12|NA|TRBJ1-6
TGTGCCAGCAGTTGGGAGGGTTCACCCCTCCACTTT
CASSWEGSPLHF
>TRBD1|TRBV28|15|NA|TRBJ1-2
TGTGCCAGCACGCTAACAGGGGGCTGGATCGATGGCTACACCTTC
CASTLTGGWIDGYTF
>NA|TRBV28|15|NA|TRBJ2-1
TGTGCCAGCAGTCCCCGGGACAACCCCTTCAATGAGCAGTTCTTC
CASSPRDNPFNEQFF
>TRBD1|TRBV7-9|13|NA|TRBJ2-7
TGTGCCAGCAGCTTAGCAACAGGGGTTGAGCAGTACTTC
CASSLATGVEQYF
>TRBD2|TRBV5-4|11|NA|TRBJ2-1
TGTGCCAGCAGCGGGGGGGGTGAGCAGTTCTTC
CASSGGGEQFF
>NA|TRBV21-1|16|once|TRBJ2-7
TGTGCCAGCAGCCTAACGGTGGGGGACTCTACCTACGAGCAGTACTTC
CASSLTVGDSTYEQYF
>TRBD1|TRBV24-1|16|few|TRBJ2-5
TGTGCCACCAGCCGAAAGGGGTCGACAGGGGGTGAGACCCAGTACTTC
CATSRKGSTGGETQYF
>TRBD1|TRBV19|14|few|TRBJ1-1
TGTGCCAGTAGGGAGACAGGGATGAACACTGAAGCTTTCTTT
CASRETGMNTEAFF
>TRBD1|TRBV2|13|NA|TRBJ1-1
TGTGCCACGACCCATCGGGACAGAAACCGGTGGTACTTT
CATTHRDRNRWYF
>NA|TRBV5-1|14|NA|TRBJ2-7
TGCGCCAGCAGCTTGGCAGGTCTAAATCGCGAGCAGTACTTC
CASSLAGLNREQYF
>TRBD2|TRBV14|16|once|TRBJ2-1
TGTGCCAGCAGCCGGAGACCGGGACTAGCGGGACATGAGCAGTTCTTC
CASSRRPGLAGHEQFF
>NA|TRBV20-1|15|NA|TRBJ2-1
TGCAGTGCTAGTCACTACACGAGCTCCTACAATGAGCAGTTCTTC
CSASHYTSSYNEQFF
>NA|TRBV5-1|16|NA|TRBJ1-5
TGCGCCAGCAGCTTGGACGGGGACTTTAGCAATCAGCCCCAGCATTTT
CASSLDGDFSNQPQHF
>NA|TRBV10-3|12|NA|TRBJ2-3
TGTGCCATCGGACAGCGCACAGATACGCAGTATTTT
CAIGQRTDTQYF
>NA|TRBV18|16|NA|TRBJ2-5
TGTGCCAGCTCACCACCGCGGCAACTTATCAAGGAGACCCAGTACTTC
CASSPPRQLIKETQYF
>NA|TRBV3-1/TRBV3-2|16|NA|TRBJ1-2
TGTGCCAGCAGCCAACCAATGGTAGGGGTATTCTATGGCTACACCTTC
CASSQPMVGVFYGYTF
>NA|TRBV27|13|NA|TRBJ1-2
TGTGCCAGCAGTCCAGCGGCTACTTATGGCTACACCTTC
CASSPAATYGYTF
>NA|TRBV19|14|NA|TRBJ1-6
TGTGCCAGTAGTATAGGGGAGACGGCTTCACCCCTCCACTTT
CASSIGETASPLHF
>TRBD1|TRBV6-1|18|NA|TRBJ1-1
TGTGCCAGCAGTGAGGTCTTTATCCCGACAGGGGCGAACACTGAAGCTTTCTTT
CASSEVFIPTGANTEAFF
>NA|TRBV28|17|NA|TRBJ2-7
TGTGCCAGCAGTGATATGGGGGGGACAAGAGGGTCCTACGAGCAGTACTTC
CASSDMGGTRGSYEQYF
>NA|TRBV5-4|15|NA|TRBJ2-5
TGTGCCAGCAGCCCAGCGGGCAGGGGGAAAGAGACCCAGTACTTC
CASSPAGRGKETQYF
>TRBD1|TRBV6-5|12|many|TRBJ2-7
TGTGCCAGCAGGGGACAGGGGGCGGAGCAGTACTTC
CASRGQGAEQYF
>TRBD2|TRBV2|16|NA|TRBJ2-1
TGTGCCAGCAGTGAAGTCGGACTAGCGGGAGGCAATGAGCAGTTCTTC
CASSEVGLAGGNEQFF
>TRBD2|TRBV7-9|17|NA|TRBJ2-5
TGTGCCAGCAGCGCCTCTCAGGGACTAGCGGGAAGAGAGACCCAGTACTTC
CASSASQGLAGRETQYF
>NA|TRBV2|12|NA|TRBJ1-2
TGTGCCAGCAGTGTCAACAGGGCCGGCTACACCTTC
CASSVNRAGYTF
>NA|TRBV27|15|NA|TRBJ1-5
TGTGCCAGCAGTTTATTTAATGTCGGCAATCAGCCCCAGCATTTT
CASSLFNVGNQPQHF
>TRBD2|TRBV10-3|16|NA|TRBJ2-1
TGTGCCATCAGTGAAGGAGCGGGAGGGCCTAGACGGGAGCAGTTCTTC
CAISEGAGGPRREQFF
>TRBD2|TRBV25-1|17|NA|TRBJ2-1
TGTGCCAGCAGTGAATATTTTGGGACTAGTAAGGACAATGAGCAGTTCTTC
CASSEYFGTSKDNEQFF
>NA|TRBV5-1|16|once|TRBJ2-7
TGCGCCAGCAGCCACCGGGGAGGTTCGAAGGTCTACGAGCAGTACTTC
CASSHRGGSKVYEQYF
>NA|TRBV5-4|16|NA|TRBJ2-3
TGTGCCAGCAGCTTGCGTTTAAAACGGGAGAACGATACGCAGTATTTT
CASSLRLKRENDTQYF
>TRBD2|TRBV5-1|14|NA|TRBJ2-5
TGCGCCAGCAAGGGACTAGCGGGAGCTGAGACCCAGTACTTC
CASKGLAGAETQYF
>TRBD1|TRBV24-1|19|NA|TRBJ2-5
TGTGCCACCAGTGACCCAGGGCAGGGGGCATTAGGGATCCAAGAGACCCAGTACTTC
CATSDPGQGALGIQETQYF
>NA|TRBV19|15|NA|TRBJ2-1
TGTGCCAGTAAGGGGATTGGGACTGGCAGTCTGGAGCAGTTCTTC
CASKGIGTGSLEQFF
>NA|TRBV28|11|NA|TRBJ1-2
TGTGCCAGCAGGGAGAGCTATGGCTACACCTTC
CASRESYGYTF
>TRBD1|TRBV19|14|NA|TRBJ1-5
TGTGCCAGTAGTATGGGGACAGGATATCAGCCCCAGCATTTT
CASSMGTGYQPQHF
>TRBD2|TRBV3-1/TRBV3-2|15|NA|TRBJ2-7
TGTGCCAGCAGCCAATCTATTAGCGGGAGGTACGAGCAGTACTTC
CASSQSISGRYEQYF
>TRBD1|TRBV19|14|NA|TRBJ1-5
TGTGCCAGTAGATACGGACAGGGCAATCAGCCCCAGCATTTT
CASRYGQGNQPQHF
>NA|TRBV13|16|once|TRBJ2-2
TGTGCCAGCAGCTTCGAGTTAGGGGGAGACACCGGGGAGCTGTTTTTT
CASSFELGGDTGELFF
>NA|TRBV2|12|NA|TRBJ2-5
TGTGCCAGCAGTCAGAATCAAGAGACCCAGTACTTC
CASSQNQETQYF
>NA|TRBV2|14|NA|TRBJ2-5
TGTGCCAGCAGTGAAATGCAGATACAAGAGACCCAGTACTTC
CASSEMQIQETQYF
>TRBD2|TRBV13|16|NA|TRBJ2-1
TGTGCCAGCAGTTCCCCGGGACTAGCGGGACTGGGGCGGCAGTTCTTC
CASSSPGLAGLGRQFF
>NA|TRBV13|14|NA|TRBJ2-7
TGTGCCAGCAGCTTAGGGCTAGGAACGTACGAGCAGTACTTC
CASSLGLGTYEQYF